This T cell receptor beta chain is drawn from a study of cytomegalovirus exposure and HLA in healthy donors (dated by TCRdb to 2015 to 2018). About the investigation overall: According to a later analysis, the roughly 130 validation repertoires were produced on the same platform as the 666 repertoires of the first cohort. High-throughput TCR immunosequencing, statistical association of individual TCRs with disease status, and machine learning were combined to predict cytomegalovirus infection status. Along with the roughly 610-subject first cohort, a separate validation cohort of roughly 110 different subjects was used. The aim of the study was to test whether cataloging public T cell receptors could identify signatures of past pathogen exposure.

The table lists this clone with a few counts. The clone's antigen remains unknown. Base qualities are not at hand, and no much larger clone is one base apart. Separate from the roughly 660-subject first cohort, the validation cohort of roughly 120 subjects was the group to which the donors belonged. Libraries were made using the immunoSEQ multiplex PCR assay. Per the source publication's procedure: A statistical classification framework was built for diagnosing cytomegalovirus status from the catalog of TCR beta chain sequences. Drawn from immuneACCESS, this table holds only the in-frame rearrangements with V and J called that TCRdb kept. Clones are partly lost; checked studies trace under half to an unresolved V gene and leave the rest unexplained. The D gene and trimming were derived from the DNA, and the V and J assignments and clone size from that table. The sample table contains about 53,000 clones; only one count was recorded for roughly nine tenths of them. Clones ranked in the top ten supply roughly 1.4% of the sample.

Overall results and qualifications from the work: Cytomegalovirus status was reported to be diagnosed by the classifier with high specificity and sensitivity in both the original and validation cohorts. Of the cluster scores, 85% to 95% were above 0 in a later analysis, which found that TCRs clustered in the first cohort also tended to co-occur in the approximately 120 validation repertoires. All 120 or so repertoires were used to score co-occurrence in the validation cohort in a later analysis, because that analysis had no HLA typing for the cohort. In vitro tests confirmed that a few of the cytomegalovirus-associated TCR beta chains recognize cytomegalovirus antigens. Most TCR sequences were observed very rarely across donors, whereas some public TCRs were present in many individuals. It was suggested by the authors that the approach could potentially be generalized to other disease states and immunological phenotypes. The study gave a list of 150 to 200 TCR beta chains associated with cytomegalovirus.

Clipping removes 8 bases from V and 2 bases from J, with 2 as the unmatched junction base count. From a lookup of the germline V gene, CDR1 and CDR2 are MNHNS and SASEGT. From its cysteine to its phenylalanine, the CDR3 spans 12 amino acids. The only DNA kept is the CDR3, 36 bases in frame from the first base. The sample comprised PBMCs. The V and J segments used are TRBV6-1 and TRBJ2-7, and 8 junction bases match TRBD1. This receptor was obtained from a man aged 18 to 29 in good health and CMV-seronegative. The DNA sequence is as follows: TGTGCCAGCGGACAGGGCCCCTACGAGCAGTACTTC. It codes for CASGQGPYEQYF.